Below, 3 T cell receptor beta chains from the same sample are listed, as sequenced in a study of cytomegalovirus exposure and HLA in healthy donors. The PCR made use of 60 Vbeta and 13 Jbeta primers. The data were produced by immunoSEQ multiplex PCR, yet TCRdb's version contains in-frame clones alone and is incomplete. This table has roughly 140,000 clones, more than 75% appearing once. The specimen was PBMCs. These receptors all come from a human donor in good health.

The J gene is TRBJ2-7, the V gene TRBV15, with D maybe TRBD2 (6 bases). With 2 bases removed from V and 4 bases from J, the gap between germline ends came to 15 bases. Germline V gene data show CDR1 as LNHNV and CDR2 as YYDKDF (reference sequence). This CDR3 is 15 amino acids long. The CDR3 nucleotides read TGTGCCACCAGCAGAAGCCGGGACGGGAGTTACGAGCAGTACTTC. Translation gives CATSRSRDGSYEQYF.

The chain has TRBV7-8 and TRBJ2-1, with a weak D call TRBD2 (6 bases). CDR1 is SGHVS, CDR2 FQNEAQ, per germline. Trimming shortened V by 1 base and J by 0 bases, and 16 bases separated the two germline ends. The CDR3 totals 18 residues. CDR3 sequence: CASSLVTLALSSYNEQFF. In nucleotides, the CDR3 is TGTGCCAGCAGCTTAGTAACCCTAGCGCTAAGCTCCTACAATGAGCAGTTCTTC.

This chain connects TRBV5-1 to TRBJ1-1, with 9 nucleotides matching TRBD1. The length of the CDR3 is 15 residues. The germline V gene encodes CDR1 SGHRS and CDR2 YFSETQ. V dropped 6 bases and J dropped 1; count of bases not matched to a gene: 7. CDR3 residues: CASTKTGGRNTEAFF. DNA for the CDR3: TGCGCCAGCACCAAGACAGGGGGTAGGAACACTGAAGCTTTCTTT.